The 4 T cell receptor beta chains given below trace back to one sample, sequenced in a study of blood T cell repertoires in COVID-19. Assay: immunoSEQ multiplex PCR; the TCRdb copy retains only in-frame clones and omits some. Among tens of thousands of clones, about four fifths were seen once, and the ten largest hold around 30%. The sequencing input was peripheral blood. These receptors all stem from a woman older than 75 with active or convalescent COVID-19.

The V and J genes are TRBV4-1 and TRBJ1-4, with 9 bases aligning to TRBD1. CDR1 and CDR2 (germline): MGHRA, YSYEKL. The V and J ends lost 4 bases and 8 bases, in that order; junction bases with no gene match: 11. There are 16 residues in the CDR3. The CDR3 nucleotides are TGCGCCAGCAGCCTAGGCTCCGGACAGGGGTGGGAAAAACTGTTTTTT. This sequence encodes CASSLGSGQGWEKLFF.

The chain couples TRBV7-3 to TRBJ2-2; 9 positions agree with TRBD2. J was trimmed by 7 bases and V by 1 base; bases with no gene match: 19. The CDR3 loop spans 20 amino acids. Germline V lookup: CDR1 SGHTA, CDR2 FQGTGA. CDR3 DNA sequence: TGTGCCAGCAGCTTAAGGTCCCGTTTTGAGCGGGGGGCGCCCGGCGGGGAGCTGTTTTTT. This gives the protein CASSLRSRFERGAPGGELFF.

V and J are TRBV25-1 and TRBJ1-6, with D hard to call. Per the germline V gene, CDR1 is MGHDK and CDR2 is SYGVNS. With 3 bases removed from V and 7 bases from J, the gap between germline ends came to 13 bases. The CDR3 covers 15 residues. DNA for the CDR3: TGTGCCAGCAGTGAGGCTACGGGGATGAATTCACCCCTCCACTTT. Amino acids: CASSEATGMNSPLHF.

The gene calls are TRBV7-2 and TRBJ1-4, with D perhaps TRBD1 (5 bases). Trimming stripped 2 bases from V and 8 bases from J, with 12 bases between. CDR1 is SGHTA, CDR2 FQGNSA, per germline. CDR3 length equals 14 residues. The CDR3 loop reads CASSLSQGNEKLFF. CDR3 nucleotides: TGTGCCAGCAGCTTAAGTCAGGGTAACGAAAAACTGTTTTTT. Full variable domain (missing parts from reference TRBV7-2 and TRBJ1-4): GAGVSQSPSNKVTEKGKDVELRCDPISGHTALYWYRQSLGQGLEFLIYFQGNSAPDKSGLPSDRFSAERTGGSVSTLTIQRTQQEDSAVYLCASSLSQGNEKLFFGSGTQLSVL.